This T cell receptor (beta chain) was recovered during a study of Graves' ophthalmopathy and Graves' hyperthyroidism. For the study at large: Stable hyperthyroidism was defined by absence of ophthalmopathy within 18 months of follow-up.

The study amplified TCR beta CDR3 regions using RNA transcripts. Scientists carried out first-round RT-PCR using HTBI primers and then a second-round multiplex PCR. One entry per CDR3 protein, called by TCRdb with MiXCR from the multiplex PCR reads. Altogether about 550,000 distinct CDR3 sequences are present, less than 40% being singletons, with the ten largest covering around 4.6%. General study points: Stable hyperthyroidism and ophthalmopathy were told apart by a 13-signature model, which achieved about 90% sensitivity and nearly 84% specificity. Ophthalmopathy progression predictions by the model showed approximately 79% specificity and about 70% sensitivity.

About this clonotype: Its antigen is currently unknown.

Pregnancy or lactation, uncontrolled infections and other autoimmune diseases were grounds for excluding patients. This CDR3 has 13 residues. Germline V gene lookup returns CDR1 SQVTM and CDR2 ANQGSEA. Trimming removed 4 bases from V and 5 bases from J; junction bases left unmatched: 1. The sequence was collected from an adult man with Graves' hyperthyroidism. The sequencing input was peripheral blood or thyroid tissue (not recorded which). The chain joins TRBV29-1 to TRBJ2-3, with TRBD1 matching over 12 bases. The CDR3 nucleotides read TGCAGCGTTGGGGACAGGGGGCGAGATACGCAGTATTTT. It translates to CSVGDRGRDTQYF.